This entry lists 2 T cell receptor beta chains sequenced from one sample in a study of T cells after yellow fever vaccination. Each CDR3 protein is one row after TCRdb ran MiXCR on the 5' RACE reads. This sample has 250,000 to 400,000 distinct CDR3 sequences; roughly 4.3% occur once, and the top ten carry roughly 19%. The input for sequencing was PBMCs, taken 15 days after the yellow fever booster vaccination. These receptors all come from a man aged 18 to 29 who received the YFV17D yellow fever vaccine.

In its sample, this clonotype was seen many times. The V and J genes are TRBV6-2 or TRBV6-3 and TRBJ2-7; the D gene is possibly TRBD1 (6 bases). Trimming shortened V by 7 bases and J by 3 bases, and 13 bases separated the two germline ends. The CDR3 runs 13 residues. The germline V gene has CDR1 MNHEY and CDR2 SVGEGT. The CDR3 region has the DNA TGTGCCAGCACATCGGGACATCGCTACGAGCAGTACTTC. It encodes CASTSGHRYEQYF.

This clonotype was observed many times. This chain links TRBV9 with TRBJ1-6, with D possibly TRBD1 on 5 matching bases. There are 13 residues in the CDR3. Germline CDR1 and CDR2: SGDLS and YYNGEE. The V end was cut by 2 bases, the J end by 14 bases, with 14 bases between. CDR3 coding DNA: TGTGCCAGCAGCGTTAATTTAGGGGAGGCCCTCCACTTT. Encoded protein: CASSVNLGEALHF.